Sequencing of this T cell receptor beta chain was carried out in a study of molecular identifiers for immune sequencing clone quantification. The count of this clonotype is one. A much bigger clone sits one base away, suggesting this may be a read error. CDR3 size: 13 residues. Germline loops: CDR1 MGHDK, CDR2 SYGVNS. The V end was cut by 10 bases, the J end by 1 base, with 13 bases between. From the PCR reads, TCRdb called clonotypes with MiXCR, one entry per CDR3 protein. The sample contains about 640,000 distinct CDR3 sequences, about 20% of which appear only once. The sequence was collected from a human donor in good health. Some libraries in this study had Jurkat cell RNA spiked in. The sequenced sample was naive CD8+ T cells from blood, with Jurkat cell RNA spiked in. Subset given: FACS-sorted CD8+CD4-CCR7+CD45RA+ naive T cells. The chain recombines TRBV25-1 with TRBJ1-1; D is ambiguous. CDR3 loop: CANSAPTNTEAFF. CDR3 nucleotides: TGTGCCAACAGCGCCCCAACGAACACTGAAGCTTTCTTT. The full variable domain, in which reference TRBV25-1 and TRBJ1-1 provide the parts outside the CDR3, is EADIYQTPRYLVIGTGKKITLECSQTMGHDKMYWYQQDPGMELHLIHYSYGVNSTEKGDLSSESTVSRIRTEHFPLTLESARPSHTSQYLCANSAPTNTEAFFGQGTRLTVV.